The 29 T cell receptor beta chains below come from one sample, sequenced in a study of cytomegalovirus exposure and HLA in healthy donors. PCR involved 60 Vbeta and 13 Jbeta primers. Only in-frame clones appear in the TCRdb table, and some are missing; sequencing was by immunoSEQ multiplex PCR. The repertoire includes about 160,000 clones, roughly 76% of them detected once, and about 12% sits in the top ten. Material: PBMCs. All receptors derive from a woman between 50 and 59 years old in good health and CMV-seronegative.

This chain links TRBV11-2 with TRBJ2-7; no clear D. The length of the CDR3 is 12 residues. Trimming stripped 1 base from V and 6 bases from J, with 7 bases between. Per germline, CDR1 SGHAT and CDR2 FQNNGV. The CDR3 loop reads CASSLVEREQYF. In DNA, the CDR3 is TGTGCCAGCAGCTTAGTAGAGCGCGAGCAGTACTTC. The whole variable domain, remainder taken from reference TRBV11-2 and TRBJ2-7, is EAGVAQSPRYKIIEKRQSVAFWCNPISGHATLYWYQQILGQGPKLLIQFQNNGVVDDSQLPKDRFSAERLKGVDSTLKIQPAKLEDSAVYLCASSLVEREQYFGPGTRLTVT.

The rearrangement uses TRBV11-2 and TRBJ2-3; no clear D gene. Trimming took 4 bases from V and 0 from J, leaving 17 bases between them. The CDR3 consists of 17 residues. Germline loops: CDR1 SGHAT, CDR2 FQNNGV. CDR3 bases: TGTGCCAGCAGCTACCTACTCGCTTTCGGTAGCACAGATACGCAGTATTTT. Its translation: CASSYLLAFGSTDTQYF.

This sequence joins TRBV28 and TRBJ2-7; 8 positions match TRBD2. V lost 4 bases and J lost 6; bases outside the gene matches: 8. The CDR3 runs 14 residues. Germline V gene data show CDR1 as MDHEN and CDR2 as SYDVKM. The DNA of the CDR3 is TGTGCCAGCAGTTCTAAAGCGGGAGTGCTCGAGCAGTACTTC. This encodes CASSSKAGVLEQYF.

The V call is TRBV7-2, the J call TRBJ1-2, with a possible D match to TRBD1 (5 bases). Per germline, CDR1 SGHTA and CDR2 FQGNSA. The CDR3 is 14 amino acids. V was cut by 2 bases and J by 8 bases, with 15 bases left in between. The CDR3 spells CASSLIGPQGGYTF. In DNA, the CDR3 is TGTGCCAGCAGCTTAATAGGTCCTCAGGGCGGCTACACCTTC.

The V call is TRBV6-6, the J call TRBJ2-7, with a tentative D call TRBD1 (6 bases). Germline lookup yields CDR1 MNHNY and CDR2 SVGAGI (reference sequence). V shed 10 bases and J shed 4 bases, with 14 bases lying between them. The CDR3 consists of 12 residues. The CDR3 is CATGQRRYEQYF. The DNA of the CDR3 is TGTGCCACCGGACAGCGACGATACGAGCAGTACTTC.

This sequence joins TRBV19 and TRBJ2-1; tentative D call: TRBD1 (5 bases). This CDR3 is built from 13 residues. Per the germline V gene, CDR1 is LNHDA and CDR2 is SQIVND (reference sequence). V was trimmed by 4 bases and J by 7 bases, leaving 11 bases between them. In nucleotides, the CDR3 is TGTGCCAGTAGTAACGGACAAACAAATGAGCAGTTCTTC. Translated, it gives CASSNGQTNEQFF.

This clone was seen once. The chain uses TRBV9 and TRBJ2-6, with a tentative D call TRBD2 (5 bases). Trimming took 4 bases from V and 2 from J, leaving 13 bases between them. The CDR3 covers 16 residues. The germline V gene has CDR1 SGDLS and CDR2 YYNGEE. The CDR3: CASSSGLWAGANVLTF. CDR3 DNA: TGTGCCAGCAGCTCGGGATTGTGGGCTGGGGCCAACGTCCTGACTTTC.

For the CDR3, the DNA is TGTGCCAGCTCACCACCCAGGGGTGGATTCGATGAGCAGTTCTTC. Protein: CASSPPRGGFDEQFF. The rearrangement uses TRBV18 and TRBJ2-1; D is perhaps TRBD1 (6 bases). Germline CDR1 and CDR2: KGHSH and LQKENI. The CDR3 has 15 amino acids. Trimming left V 0 bases short and J 8 bases short, with 14 bases between.

The CDR3 reads CASSPGQQQPQHF. The CDR3 DNA sequence: TGTGCCAGTAGCCCAGGGCAGCAACAGCCCCAGCATTTT. The genes are TRBV19 and TRBJ1-5, with D possibly being TRBD1 (5 bases). Germline loops: CDR1 LNHDA, CDR2 SQIVND (reference sequence). The CDR3 is 13 residues long. The V and J ends lost 6 bases and 7 bases respectively, with 13 bases between them.

The V call is TRBV7-6, the J call TRBJ2-3; 10 bases fit TRBD2. V lost 2 bases and J lost 7; bases outside the gene matches: 15. Germline V gene sequence: CDR1 SGHVS, CDR2 FNYEAQ. This CDR3 contains 18 residues. CDR3 region: CASSLRASGGTQSNTQYF. CDR3 DNA: TGTGCCAGCAGCTTAAGGGCTAGCGGGGGAACCCAATCAAATACGCAGTATTTT.

This rearrangement joins TRBV19 to TRBJ1-2, with 10 bases aligning to TRBD1. J lost 8 bases, V lost 6 bases, and 3 bases had no gene match. This CDR3 region has 12 residues. Per germline, CDR1 LNHDA and CDR2 SQIVND (reference sequence). CDR3 in amino acids: CASRTGGEGYTF. In DNA, the CDR3 is TGTGCCAGTAGGACAGGGGGCGAGGGCTACACCTTC.

The chain is built from TRBV6-9 and TRBJ2-7; TRBD1 matches at 8 bases. The CDR3 spans 16 residues. CDR1 and CDR2 (germline): MNHGY, SVAAGI. J gave up 3 bases and V 2 bases, and 9 bases lay outside the gene matches. CDR3 sequence reads: CASSYRARDRSYEQYF. The CDR3 nucleotides read TGTGCCAGCAGTTATAGGGCGAGGGACAGGAGCTACGAGCAGTACTTC.

The chain is built from TRBV7-3 and TRBJ2-3; possibly TRBD1 for D (6 bases). Germline assignment: CDR1 SGHTA and CDR2 FQGTGA. This CDR3 spans 14 amino acids. Trimming stripped 6 bases from V and 5 bases from J, with 15 bases between. CDR3 DNA: TGTGCCAGCAGTGGGCAGGGGCACGTAGATACGCAGTATTTT. Translation gives CASSGQGHVDTQYF.

This chain connects TRBV18 to TRBJ1-2; perhaps TRBD1 as D (5 bases). This CDR3 contains 13 residues. The V gene lost 3 bases and the J gene lost 8 bases, with 13 bases spanning the gap. Looked up from germline, CDR1 is KGHSH and CDR2 is LQKENI. This chain's CDR3 is CASSPYSGDGYTF. CDR3 DNA: TGTGCCAGCTCACCGTACAGCGGGGACGGCTACACCTTC.

The chain combines TRBV7-9 with TRBJ1-4; D is unclear. CDR1 SEHNR and CDR2 FQNEAQ come from the germline V gene (reference sequence). The CDR3 has 14 residues. V dropped 7 bases and J dropped 8 bases, with 17 bases sitting between them. The CDR3 protein is CASNSGFQKEKLFF. The CDR3 DNA reads as TGTGCCAGCAACTCGGGGTTTCAGAAGGAAAAACTGTTTTTT.

This clone has more than one count but fewer than ten. The V call is TRBV9, the J call TRBJ1-1; TRBD1 matches at 10 bases. V trimming: 3 bases; J trimming: 4 bases; junction bases outside the gene matches: 6. The germline V gene has CDR1 SGDLS and CDR2 YYNGEE. CDR3 size: 15 residues. The CDR3 reads CASSGQGAGRTEAFF. In DNA, the CDR3 is TGTGCCAGCAGCGGACAGGGGGCGGGTCGCACTGAAGCTTTCTTT.

This clone was recorded a few times. This chain joins TRBV29-1 and TRBJ1-1; unclear D gene. Between the trimmed V and J ends, which lost 7 bases and 8 bases, there was a span of 20 bases. Germline-derived CDR1 and CDR2 are SQVTM and ANQGSEA. This CDR3 spans 13 amino acids. This CDR3 reads CSATNAENPEAFF. CDR3 coding DNA: TGCAGCGCAACTAATGCAGAAAACCCCGAAGCTTTCTTT.

The V gene is TRBV9, the J gene TRBJ1-1, with 8 bases lining up with TRBD1. Germline V gives CDR1 SGDLS, CDR2 YYNGEE. The CDR3 length is 15 residues. V trimming: 4 bases; J trimming: 3 bases; junction bases outside the gene matches: 8. CDR3 nucleotides: TGTGCCAGCAGCCCCTCAGGGGGCTCGGACACTGAAGCTTTCTTT. Translation gives CASSPSGGSDTEAFF. The variable domain in full, with the rest retrieved from reference TRBV9 and TRBJ1-1, is DSGVTQTPKHLITATGQRVTLRCSPRSGDLSVYWYQQSLDQGLQFLIQYYNGEERAKGNILERFSAQQFPDLHSELNLSSLELGDSALYFCASSPSGGSDTEAFFGQGTRLTVV.

V gene TRBV7-9 combines with J gene TRBJ1-2, with D maybe TRBD1 (6 bases). V lost 10 bases, J lost 5 bases, and 23 bases lay in between. This CDR3 has 15 residues. The germline V gene encodes CDR1 SEHNR and CDR2 FQNEAQ (reference sequence). This CDR3 is CATSRREGGRYGYTF. DNA for the CDR3: TGTGCCACGAGTCGTCGGGAGGGGGGAAGGTATGGCTACACCTTC.

V is TRBV12-1 and J is TRBJ1-1; the table's D call, TRBD1, has no DNA check behind it. TRBV12-1 is given as a pseudogene. The CDR3 totals 17 residues. The CDR3 loop is CASSPRQGWIVGTEAFF. The CDR3 DNA reads TGTGCCAGCAGCCCCCGACAGGGTTGGATAGTGGGGACTGAAGCTTTCTTT.

The V and J genes are TRBV4-3 and TRBJ2-1, with a possible D match to TRBD1 (5 bases). This CDR3 has 13 amino acids. CDR1 LGHNA and CDR2 YSLEER come from the germline V gene. V was shortened by 2 bases and J by 8 bases, with 10 bases between the two germline ends. The CDR3 spells CASSQYSRDEQFF. CDR3 bases: TGCGCCAGCAGCCAATACTCCAGGGATGAGCAGTTCTTC.

The gene calls are TRBV19 and TRBJ1-1; D uncertain. This CDR3 has 15 residues. V was cut by 9 bases and J by 7 bases, with 24 bases left in between. CDR1 is LNHDA, CDR2 SQIVND, per germline (reference sequence). The CDR3 reads CASRTRFGSGGEAFF. Written as DNA, the CDR3 is TGTGCCAGCCGGACCCGCTTCGGGTCCGGAGGTGAAGCTTTCTTT.

This chain connects TRBV11-2 to TRBJ1-5, with unresolved D. Between the trimmed V and J ends, which lost 0 bases and 6 bases, there was a span of 6 bases. The germline CDR1 and CDR2 sequences are SGHAT and FQNNGV. The CDR3 has 13 residues. The CDR3 region has the DNA TGTGCCAGCAGCTTAGAGCTCGGTCAGCCCCAGCATTTT. Encoded protein: CASSLELGQPQHF.

This chain links TRBV15 with TRBJ2-7; tentative D call: TRBD1 (5 bases). In germline, CDR1 is LNHNV, CDR2 YYDKDF (reference sequence). This CDR3 region has 15 residues. The V gene lost 0 bases and the J gene lost 5 bases, with 14 bases spanning the gap. The CDR3 reads CATSRDLRGRNEQYF. CDR3 DNA: TGTGCCACCAGCAGAGATTTAAGGGGTCGGAACGAGCAGTACTTC. The entire variable domain, with the rest obtained from reference TRBV15 and TRBJ2-7, is as follows: DAMVIQNPRYQVTQFGKPVTLSCSQTLNHNVMYWYQQKSSQAPKLLFHYYDKDFNNEADTPDNFQSRRPNTSFCFLDIRSPGLGDTAMYLCATSRDLRGRNEQYFGPGTRLTVT.

CDR3 DNA: TGTGCCATCAGTGTAAGTGGGCTAGCGGGGGGGCTGTTCTACGAGCAGTACTTC. This encodes CAISVSGLAGGLFYEQYF. This rearrangement joins TRBV10-3 to TRBJ2-7; 12 nucleotides align to TRBD2. V lost 4 bases and J lost 3; bases outside the gene matches: 13. The CDR3 loop spans 18 amino acids. Germline V lookup: CDR1 ENHRY, CDR2 SYGVKD.

V and J are TRBV10-2 and TRBJ2-1, with 12 bases aligning to TRBD2. CDR3 length: 16 amino acids. The J segment lost 7 bases and the V segment lost 3 bases, leaving 7 bases of the junction unmatched. Germline CDR1 and CDR2: WSHSY and SAAADI. DNA of the CDR3: TGCGCCAGCAGTGACACGGGACTAGCGGGTACTAATGAGCAGTTCTTC. Translated: CASSDTGLAGTNEQFF.

The chain uses TRBV28 and TRBJ1-1, with TRBD1 matching over 7 bases. CDR3 length: 14 amino acids. Trimming cost V 6 bases and J 5 bases; bases outside gene matches: 9. Germline-derived CDR1 and CDR2 are MDHEN and SYDVKM. CDR3 region: CASSTGAYGTEAFF. The CDR3 coding sequence is TGTGCCAGCAGCACAGGGGCTTACGGGACTGAAGCTTTCTTT.

This chain joins TRBV6-6 and TRBJ2-2; 7 nucleotides agree with TRBD1. J was trimmed by 1 base and V by 6 bases; bases with no gene match: 8. In germline, CDR1 is MNHNY, CDR2 SVGAGI (reference sequence). The CDR3 has 16 amino acids. CDR3 coding DNA: TGTGCCAGCAGCATTCCAGGGGGTCTGAACACCGGGGAGCTGTTTTTT. This gives the protein CASSIPGGLNTGELFF.

CDR3 in amino acids: CASSPDARGTEAFF. In nucleotides, the CDR3 is TGTGCCAGCTCACCGGATGCTCGGGGCACTGAAGCTTTCTTT. This rearrangement joins TRBV18 to TRBJ1-1; D is ambiguous. This CDR3 contains 14 residues. Germline V lookup: CDR1 KGHSH, CDR2 LQKENI. The ends were cut back, 3 bases at V and 4 bases at J, with 12 bases in the middle.